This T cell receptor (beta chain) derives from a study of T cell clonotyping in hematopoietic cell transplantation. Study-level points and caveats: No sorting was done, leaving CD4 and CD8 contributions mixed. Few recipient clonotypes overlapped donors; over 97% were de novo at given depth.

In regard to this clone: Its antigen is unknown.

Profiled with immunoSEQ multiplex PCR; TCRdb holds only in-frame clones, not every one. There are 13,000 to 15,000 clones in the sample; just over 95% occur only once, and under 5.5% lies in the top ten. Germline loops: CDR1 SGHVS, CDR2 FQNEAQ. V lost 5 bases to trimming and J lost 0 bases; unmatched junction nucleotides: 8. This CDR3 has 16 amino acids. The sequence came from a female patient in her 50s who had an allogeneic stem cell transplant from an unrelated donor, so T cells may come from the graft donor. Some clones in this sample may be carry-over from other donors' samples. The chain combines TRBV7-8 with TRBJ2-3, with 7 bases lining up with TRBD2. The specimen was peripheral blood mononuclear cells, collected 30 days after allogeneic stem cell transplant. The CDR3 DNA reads TGTGCCAGCAGCCCGATCCCGGGAGGTAGCACAGATACGCAGTATTTT. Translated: CASSPIPGGSTDTQYF.